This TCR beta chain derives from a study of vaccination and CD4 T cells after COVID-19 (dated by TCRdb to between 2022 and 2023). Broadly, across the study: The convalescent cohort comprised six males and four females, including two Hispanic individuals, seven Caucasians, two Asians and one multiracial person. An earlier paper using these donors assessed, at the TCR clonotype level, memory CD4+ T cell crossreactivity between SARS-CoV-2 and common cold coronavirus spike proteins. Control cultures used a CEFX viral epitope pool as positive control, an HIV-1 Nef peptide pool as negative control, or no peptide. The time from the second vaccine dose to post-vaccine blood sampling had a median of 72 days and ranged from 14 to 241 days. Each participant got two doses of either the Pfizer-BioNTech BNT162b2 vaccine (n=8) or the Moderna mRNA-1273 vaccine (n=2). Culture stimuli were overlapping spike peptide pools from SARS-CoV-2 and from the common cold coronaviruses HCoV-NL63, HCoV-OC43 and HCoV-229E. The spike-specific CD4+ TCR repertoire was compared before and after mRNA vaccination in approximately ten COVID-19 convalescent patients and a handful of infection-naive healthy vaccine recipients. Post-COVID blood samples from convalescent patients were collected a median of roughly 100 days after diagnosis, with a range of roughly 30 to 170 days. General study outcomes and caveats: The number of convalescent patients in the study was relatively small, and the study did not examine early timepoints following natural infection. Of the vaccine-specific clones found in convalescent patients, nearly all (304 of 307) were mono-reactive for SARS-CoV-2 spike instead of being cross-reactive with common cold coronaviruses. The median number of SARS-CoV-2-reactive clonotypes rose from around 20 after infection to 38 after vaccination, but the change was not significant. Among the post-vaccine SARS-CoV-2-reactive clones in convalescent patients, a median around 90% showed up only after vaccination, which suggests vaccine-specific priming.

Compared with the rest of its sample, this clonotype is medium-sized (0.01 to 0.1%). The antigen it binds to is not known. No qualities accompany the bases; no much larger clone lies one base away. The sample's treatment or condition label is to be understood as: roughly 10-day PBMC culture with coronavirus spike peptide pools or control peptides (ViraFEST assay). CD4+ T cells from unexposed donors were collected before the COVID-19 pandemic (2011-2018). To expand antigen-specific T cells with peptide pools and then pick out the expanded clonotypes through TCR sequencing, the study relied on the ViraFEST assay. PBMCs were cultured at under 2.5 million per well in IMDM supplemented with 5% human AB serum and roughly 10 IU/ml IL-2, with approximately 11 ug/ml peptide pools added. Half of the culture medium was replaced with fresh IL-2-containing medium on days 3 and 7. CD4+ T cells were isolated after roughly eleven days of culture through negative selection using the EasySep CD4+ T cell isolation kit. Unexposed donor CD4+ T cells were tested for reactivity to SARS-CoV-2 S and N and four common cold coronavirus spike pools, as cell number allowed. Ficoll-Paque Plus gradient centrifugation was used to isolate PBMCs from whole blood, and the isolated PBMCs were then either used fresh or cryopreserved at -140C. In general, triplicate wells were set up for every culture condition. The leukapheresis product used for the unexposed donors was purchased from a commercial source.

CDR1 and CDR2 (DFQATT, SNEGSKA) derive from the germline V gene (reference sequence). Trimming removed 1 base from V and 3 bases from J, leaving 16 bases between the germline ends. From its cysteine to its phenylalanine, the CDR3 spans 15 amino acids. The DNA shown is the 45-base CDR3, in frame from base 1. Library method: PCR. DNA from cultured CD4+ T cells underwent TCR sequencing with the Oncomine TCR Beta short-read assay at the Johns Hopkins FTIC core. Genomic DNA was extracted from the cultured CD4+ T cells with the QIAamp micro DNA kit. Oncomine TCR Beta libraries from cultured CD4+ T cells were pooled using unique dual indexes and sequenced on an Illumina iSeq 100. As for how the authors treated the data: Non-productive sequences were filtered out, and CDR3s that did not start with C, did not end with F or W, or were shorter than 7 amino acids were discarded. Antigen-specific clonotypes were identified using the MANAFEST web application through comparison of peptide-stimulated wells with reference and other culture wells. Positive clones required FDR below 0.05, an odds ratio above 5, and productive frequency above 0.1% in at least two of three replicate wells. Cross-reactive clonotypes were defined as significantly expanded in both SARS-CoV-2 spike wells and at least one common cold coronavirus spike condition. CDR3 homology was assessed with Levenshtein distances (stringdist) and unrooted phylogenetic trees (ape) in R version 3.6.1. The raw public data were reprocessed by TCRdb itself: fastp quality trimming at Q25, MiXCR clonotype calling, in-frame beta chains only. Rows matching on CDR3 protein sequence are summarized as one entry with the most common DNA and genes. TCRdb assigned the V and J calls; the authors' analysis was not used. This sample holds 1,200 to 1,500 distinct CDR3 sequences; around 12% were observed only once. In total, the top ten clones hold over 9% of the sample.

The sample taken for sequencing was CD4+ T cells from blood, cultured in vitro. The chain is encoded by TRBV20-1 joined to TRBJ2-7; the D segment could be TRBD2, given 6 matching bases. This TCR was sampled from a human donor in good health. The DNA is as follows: TGCAGTGCTAGAGGCGGGACTCCAAATTTCTACGAGCAGTACTTC. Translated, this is CSARGGTPNFYEQYF.